Following are 21 T cell receptor beta chains from one sample sequenced in a study of vaccination and CD4 T cells after COVID-19. TCRdb used MiXCR to reprocess the PCR reads, holding one entry per CDR3 protein. The sample lists around 28,000 distinct CDR3 sequences, approximately 51% occurring once. Time point defined: late sampling 161 to 241 days after vaccination in a few convalescent patients. This specimen consisted of CD4+ T cells from blood, obtained about 7 months after SARS-CoV-2 vaccination. The receptor set was obtained from a human donor who had recovered from COVID-19.

This clonotype showed up just a few times. The chain couples TRBV28 to TRBJ2-7; 9 bases match TRBD1. The ends lost 6 bases at V and 2 bases at J; junction bases unmatched: 8. This CDR3 region has 15 residues. Germline V gene sequence: CDR1 MDHEN, CDR2 SYDVKM. CDR3 sequence: CASRDRDRDTYEQYF. DNA of the CDR3: TGTGCCAGCAGAGACCGGGACAGGGACACCTACGAGCAGTACTTC.

The chain carries TRBV20-1 and TRBJ2-3, with 12 bases identical to TRBD2. V lost 4 bases and J lost 5; bases outside the gene matches: 4. Germline assignment: CDR1 DFQATT and CDR2 SNEGSKA (reference sequence). CDR3 length equals 14 residues. The CDR3 loop is CSAKTSGRLDTQYF. The CDR3 DNA is TGCAGTGCTAAGACTAGCGGGAGATTAGATACGCAGTATTTT.

This chain connects TRBV6-1 to TRBJ2-2; the D gene is possibly TRBD1 (5 bases). Germline V gene lookup returns CDR1 MNHNS and CDR2 SASEGT. V lost 7 bases to trimming and J lost 3 bases, with 12 bases between them. This CDR3 region has 14 residues. CDR3 nucleotide sequence: TGTGCCAGCATACCCAGGGCTGACACCGGGGAGCTGTTTTTT. Protein: CASIPRADTGELFF.

Judged by abundance, this clonotype is medium-sized. CDR3 protein: CASSLSSGRGRQETQYF. CDR3 sequence (DNA): TGTGCCAGCAGTTTGTCTAGCGGGAGAGGCCGGCAAGAGACCCAGTACTTC. The rearrangement links TRBV28 to TRBJ2-5, with 10 positions matching TRBD2. V lost 3 bases to trimming and J lost 2 bases; unmatched junction nucleotides: 9. There are 17 residues in the CDR3. In germline, CDR1 is MDHEN, CDR2 SYDVKM. The complete variable domain, with remaining parts taken from reference TRBV28 and TRBJ2-5, reads DVKVTQSSRYLVKRTGEKVFLECVQDMDHENMFWYRQDPGLGLRLIYFSYDVKMKEKGDIPEGYSVSREKKERFSLILESASTNQTSMYLCASSLSSGRGRQETQYFGPGTRLLVL.

This clonotype was detected once. The chain employs TRBV4-3 and TRBJ2-2, with 9 bases that match TRBD2. The CDR3 totals 16 residues. Unmatched junction bases numbered 5, after V lost 0 bases and J lost 6 bases. The V gene's germline CDR1 is LGHNA and CDR2 YSLEER. The DNA of the CDR3 is TGCGCCAGCAGCCAAGATAGAAGCGGGAGGTCCGGGGAGCTGTTTTTT. Translating gives CASSQDRSGRSGELFF.

This rearrangement joins TRBV20-1 to TRBJ2-1; TRBD2 matches at 9 bases. CDR3 size: 17 residues. Germline V gene data show CDR1 as DFQATT and CDR2 as SNEGSKA (reference sequence). V lost 3 bases and J lost 8; bases outside the gene matches: 17. CDR3 sequence reads: CSARGTKVAGAGYEQFF. Written as DNA, the CDR3 is TGCAGTGCTAGGGGGACCAAAGTAGCGGGAGCTGGATATGAGCAGTTCTTC.

This clonotype was observed a few times. This chain uses TRBV27 with TRBJ2-7, with D maybe TRBD1 (5 bases). This CDR3 has 14 residues. Per the germline V gene, CDR1 is MNHEY and CDR2 is SMNVEV (reference sequence). The ends were cut back, 4 bases at V and 2 bases at J, with 12 bases in the middle. CDR3 nucleotides: TGTGCCAGCAGTTCCCAACAGGCCCCCTACGAGCAGTACTTC. Residues: CASSSQQAPYEQYF.

This clonotype has a handful of counts. CDR3 sequence reads: CSARDRRNTGELFF. Here the CDR3 DNA reads TGCAGTGCTAGAGATCGCCGTAACACCGGGGAGCTGTTTTTT. The chain carries TRBV20-1 and TRBJ2-2; no firm D call. The CDR3 consists of 14 residues. Germline loops: CDR1 DFQATT, CDR2 SNEGSKA (reference sequence). V lost 0 bases and J lost 2, with 7 bases in between.

V is TRBV20-1 and J is TRBJ2-7; D gene ambiguous. With 1 base removed from V and 1 base from J, the gap between germline ends came to 5 bases. Germline V gene data show CDR1 as DFQATT and CDR2 as SNEGSKA (reference sequence). This CDR3 region has 12 residues. The CDR3 DNA follows: TGCAGTGCTAGAGGGCATTCCTACGAGCAGTACTTC. Translating it yields CSARGHSYEQYF.

The chain combines TRBV28 with TRBJ2-3; no clear D. Trimming cost V 8 bases and J 1 base, with 13 bases left between them. Germline CDR1 MDHEN, CDR2 SYDVKM. The CDR3 spans 14 residues. The CDR3, as DNA: TGTGCCAGCTTAACGGTGGCAGGCACAGATACGCAGTATTTT. Residues: CASLTVAGTDTQYF.

This rearrangement joins TRBV20-1 to TRBJ1-5; TRBD1 matches 8 bases. The CDR3 runs to 13 residues. With 6 bases clipped from V and 4 bases from J, the junction kept 5 bases outside the gene matches. Looked up from germline, CDR1 is DFQATT and CDR2 is SNEGSKA (reference sequence). The CDR3, as DNA: TGCAGTGCCAACCGGGACAGGAATCAGCCCCAGCATTTT. This encodes CSANRDRNQPQHF.

This chain joins TRBV20-1 and TRBJ2-3; no reliable D call. This CDR3 is 11 amino acids long. Deletions cut 6 bases from V and 2 bases from J, with 6 bases between. Germline CDR1 reads DFQATT; CDR2 reads SNEGSKA (reference sequence). CDR3 loop: CSAEYTDTQYF. The CDR3 coding sequence is TGCAGTGCGGAATACACAGATACGCAGTATTTT.

In this sample, this clonotype turned up a few times. The chain recombines TRBV28 with TRBJ1-1; D is ambiguous. Germline CDR1 and CDR2: MDHEN and SYDVKM. Trimming cost V 3 bases and J 0 bases, with 8 bases left between them. This CDR3 comprises 14 residues. In DNA, the CDR3 is TGTGCCAGCAGTTTCCGAGATATGAACACTGAAGCTTTCTTT. Its protein product is CASSFRDMNTEAFF.

The sample holds a few counts of this clonotype. The gene calls are TRBV7-9 and TRBJ1-5, with D maybe TRBD1 (6 bases). Germline lookup yields CDR1 SEHNR and CDR2 FQNEAQ (reference sequence). With 1 base removed from V and 5 bases from J, the gap between germline ends came to 15 bases. The CDR3 covers 16 residues. The chain's CDR3 is CASSLGTTGRYQPQHF. In nucleotides, the CDR3 is TGTGCCAGCAGCTTAGGTACAACAGGGCGATATCAGCCCCAGCATTTT.

The rearrangement joins TRBV4-2 to TRBJ2-7, with D perhaps TRBD1 (5 bases). This CDR3 is 16 amino acids long. Looked up from germline, CDR1 is LGHNA and CDR2 is YNFKEQ. The V gene lost 0 bases and the J gene lost 1 base, with 13 bases spanning the gap. CDR3 nucleotide sequence: TGTGCCAGCAGCCAAGAAGAAGGGGTCCCGTCCTACGAGCAGTACTTC. The encoded protein is CASSQEEGVPSYEQYF.

This clonotype turned up a few times. The chain has TRBV27 and TRBJ1-5; no clear D. Germline CDR1 MNHEY, CDR2 SMNVEV (reference sequence). Trimming shortened V by 3 bases and J by 6 bases, and 12 bases separated the two germline ends. The CDR3 consists of 14 residues. The CDR3 reads CASSFLGEGQPQHF. As DNA, the CDR3 is TGTGCCAGCAGTTTTCTGGGTGAGGGTCAGCCCCAGCATTTT.

The gene calls are TRBV20-1 and TRBJ1-4, with D perhaps matching TRBD1 (5 bases). The CDR3 is made up of 11 amino acids. Germline V gene lookup returns CDR1 DFQATT and CDR2 SNEGSKA (reference sequence). V was trimmed by 7 bases and J by 7 bases, leaving 10 bases between them. CDR3 loop: CSGTGGEKLFF. Written as DNA, the CDR3 is TGCAGTGGCACGGGGGGTGAAAAACTGTTTTTT.

The chain recombines TRBV7-6 with TRBJ2-7, with D possibly being TRBD1 or TRBD2 (5 bases each). Deletions cut 4 bases from V and 0 bases from J, with 10 bases between. Looked up from germline, CDR1 is SGHVS and CDR2 is FNYEAQ. The CDR3 spans 14 residues. In nucleotides, the CDR3 is TGTGCCAGCAGCTCATACGGGGCCTCCTACGAGCAGTACTTC. Residues: CASSSYGASYEQYF.

This clonotype came up a few times. This rearrangement joins TRBV20-1 to TRBJ1-2; D remains unclear. The CDR3 runs 15 residues. Between the trimmed V and J ends, which lost 0 bases and 4 bases, there was a span of 15 bases. Germline CDR1 reads DFQATT; CDR2 reads SNEGSKA (reference sequence). This CDR3 reads CSARDSRGRVYGYTF. As DNA, the CDR3 is TGCAGTGCTAGAGATTCCCGCGGTAGGGTCTATGGCTACACCTTC.

The chain couples TRBV7-2 to TRBJ2-5, with 13 bases identical to TRBD2. Unmatched junction bases numbered 8, after V lost 2 bases and J lost 5 bases. The V gene's germline CDR1 is SGHTA and CDR2 FQGNSA. The CDR3 contains 17 residues. CDR3 sequence: CASSLTGLAGVLETQYF. DNA of the CDR3: TGTGCCAGCAGCTTAACCGGACTAGCGGGAGTACTGGAGACCCAGTACTTC.

CDR3 in amino acids: CASSEVAGGTDTQYF. CDR3 nucleotide sequence: TGTGCCAGCAGTGAGGTAGCGGGAGGGACAGATACGCAGTATTTT. The rearrangement links TRBV6-1 to TRBJ2-3, with 11 bases matching TRBD2. CDR1 is MNHNS, CDR2 SASEGT, per germline. There are 15 residues in the CDR3. V was pared by 3 bases and J by 3 bases, with 2 bases of the junction left unmatched.